This T cell receptor beta chain appears in the sequencing data of a study of blood T cell repertoires in COVID-19. About the research overall: In each case, the material was cDNA or gDNA derived from T cells, B-cell-depleted T cells, or PBMCs.

Sequencing was performed with immunoSEQ multiplex PCR; in TCRdb, only in-frame clones are kept and a portion is missing. Of approximately 110,000 clones in the sample, around nine tenths are singletons; the top ten hold around 0.81%. CDR1 is LNHDA and CDR2 is SQIVND in the germline V gene (reference sequence). The CDR3 runs 15 residues. V was clipped by 5 bases and J by 5 bases, with 13 bases between them. This sequence joins TRBV19 and TRBJ1-6, with D perhaps TRBD1 (6 bases). The TCR comes from a woman aged 45-65 years with active or convalescent COVID-19. The material sequenced was peripheral blood. DNA of the CDR3: TGTGCCAGTAGTGGGGGCCCTGCCCATAATTCACCCCTCCACTTT. Its protein product is CASSGGPAHNSPLHF.